These 18 T cell receptor beta chains were sequenced from one sample in a study of T-cell memory formation after mild COVID-19. One entry per CDR3 protein, called by TCRdb with MiXCR from the 5' RACE reads. The sample records about half a million distinct CDR3 sequences, about 20% being singletons. Sequencing was carried out using PBMCs or a T cell subset sorted from them (not recorded which). The receptors here all came from an adult woman who had mild COVID-19 (a few samples of this study predate the infection). Cell type and time point are not known.

CDR3 sequence reads: CSARGLQGGNTQYF. CDR3 in DNA: TGCAGTGCTAGAGGCCTCCAGGGGGGGAATACGCAGTATTTT. The gene calls are TRBV20-1 and TRBJ2-3, with D possibly being TRBD1 or TRBD2 (7 bases each). The CDR3 consists of 14 residues. The ends were cut back, 1 base at V and 7 bases at J, with 15 bases in the middle. CDR1 and CDR2 from the germline V gene are DFQATT and SNEGSKA (reference sequence).

This clonotype showed up many times. This rearrangement joins TRBV25-1 to TRBJ2-5, with D possibly matching TRBD1 (6 bases). Deletions cut 6 bases from V and 3 bases from J, with 17 bases between. Germline CDR1 reads MGHDK; CDR2 reads SYGVNS. CDR3 length: 15 amino acids. As DNA, the CDR3 is TGTGCCAGCAGGTCGTCCCGGGACATAGAAGAGACCCAGTACTTC. Its translation is CASRSSRDIEETQYF. The full variable domain, with the rest looked up from reference TRBV25-1 and TRBJ2-5, is EADIYQTPRYLVIGTGKKITLECSQTMGHDKMYWYQQDPGMELHLIHYSYGVNSTEKGDLSSESTVSRIRTEHFPLTLESARPSHTSQYLCASRSSRDIEETQYFGPGTRLLVL.

The gene calls are TRBV6-6 and TRBJ2-2; 7 positions agree with TRBD1. The V gene's germline CDR1 is MNHNY and CDR2 SVGAGI (reference sequence). The CDR3 length is 16 residues. V was pared by 6 bases and J by 1 base, with 8 bases of the junction left unmatched. Here the CDR3 DNA reads TGTGCCAGCAGACTCACCGACAGGGAGAACACCGGGGAGCTGTTTTTT. It specifies CASRLTDRENTGELFF.

There are a few counts of this clonotype. The rearrangement uses TRBV7-2 and TRBJ1-1; 7 nucleotides match TRBD1. This CDR3 region has 13 residues. Per germline, CDR1 SGHTA and CDR2 FQGNSA. Losses at the gene ends were 7 bases for V and 1 base for J; bases not matched to a gene: 3. The DNA for the CDR3 is TGTGCCAGCAAGCGGACAGGGAACACTGAAGCTTTCTTT. Amino acid sequence: CASKRTGNTEAFF.

This chain connects TRBV11-2 to TRBJ2-1; no clear D gene. V was pared by 6 bases and J by 10 bases, with 13 bases between. The CDR3 length is 12 residues. Germline CDR1 SGHAT, CDR2 FQNNGV. The CDR3 sequence: CASSPGSREQFF. The CDR3 DNA reads TGTGCCAGCAGTCCTGGTAGCCGCGAGCAGTTCTTC.

The chain carries TRBV6-1 and TRBJ1-1; D gene uncertain. Germline V gives CDR1 MNHNS, CDR2 SASEGT. CDR3 length: 14 residues. V lost 1 base and J lost 3, with 9 bases in between. Here the CDR3 DNA reads TGTGCCAGCAGTGAAGTGGTTTTCGACACTGAAGCTTTCTTT. This sequence encodes CASSEVVFDTEAFF.

CDR3 sequence reads: CASSLEAGPAYGSEQYF. CDR3 in DNA: TGTGCCAGCAGTTTAGAAGCGGGACCGGCTTATGGCTCCGAGCAGTACTTC. The chain combines TRBV6-2 or TRBV6-3 with TRBJ2-7, with TRBD2 matching over 7 bases. The CDR3 totals 17 residues. CDR1 is MNHEY, CDR2 SVGEGT, per germline. V lost 4 bases, J lost 6 bases, and 18 bases stayed unmatched.

This clonotype was detected many times. This chain connects TRBV12-2 to TRBJ2-7. TRBV12-2 is labeled a pseudogene. This CDR3 has 18 amino acids. CDR3 nucleotides: TGTGCAAGTCGCTTTCAATTTCATCAGGAATTTATCGGTCGGGGTCAGTACTTC. Translating it yields CASRFQFHQEFIGRGQYF.

CDR3 sequence (DNA): TGTGCCAGCAGTTATAAGCGGGGGGGCCGCCCAGATACGCAGTATTTT. Amino acid sequence: CASSYKRGGRPDTQYF. This sequence joins TRBV12-3 or TRBV12-4 and TRBJ2-3, with 10 bases identical to TRBD2. CDR3 length equals 16 residues. V lost 4 bases and J lost 4; bases outside the gene matches: 8.

The V call is TRBV5-1, the J call TRBJ2-5; D possibly corresponds to TRBD2 (5 bases). The CDR3 totals 14 residues. V shed 1 base and J shed 5 bases, with 12 bases lying between them. CDR1 SGHRS and CDR2 YFSETQ come from the germline V gene. The CDR3 protein is CASSLHGIQETQYF. The CDR3 nucleotides are TGCGCCAGCAGCTTGCACGGGATCCAGGAGACCCAGTACTTC.

The chain recombines TRBV7-9 with TRBJ2-7, with 13 bases matching TRBD2. Germline V lookup: CDR1 SEHNR, CDR2 FQNEAQ (reference sequence). The V segment lost 4 bases and the J segment 7 bases; nucleotides outside the gene matches: 7. This CDR3 has 15 amino acids. The chain's CDR3 is CASSSGLAGVEEQYF. The CDR3 region has the DNA TGTGCCAGCAGCTCCGGACTAGCGGGAGTGGAGGAGCAGTACTTC.

This clonotype has only a few counts. This rearrangement joins TRBV5-1 to TRBJ2-5; TRBD1 agrees at 10 bases. With V trimmed by 0 bases and J by 4 bases, 9 bases remained unmatched. The germline CDR1 and CDR2 sequences are SGHRS and YFSETQ. The CDR3 contains 17 residues. The CDR3 loop reads CASSLVGQGGFGETQYF. As DNA, the CDR3 is TGCGCCAGCAGCTTGGTAGGACAGGGGGGATTCGGAGAGACCCAGTACTTC.

V is TRBV7-9 and J is TRBJ2-1; 9 bases are shared with TRBD2. The CDR3 sequence is 17 residues long. Germline CDR1 SEHNR, CDR2 FQNEAQ (reference sequence). The V gene end was trimmed by 5 bases and the J gene end by 0 bases; junction bases not matched to a gene: 8. CDR3 sequence (DNA): TGTGCCAGCAGCCCGAGCGGGGGGTATAGCTCCTACAATGAGCAGTTCTTC. Amino acid sequence: CASSPSGGYSSYNEQFF.

This rearrangement joins TRBV27 to TRBJ1-2, with 7 bases identical to TRBD1. Germline CDR1 and CDR2: MNHEY and SMNVEV (reference sequence). After removal of 0 bases from V and 4 bases from J, the junction contained 14 bases not matched to a gene. The CDR3 spans 18 residues. The CDR3 DNA follows: TGTGCCAGCAGTTTATCGTCGGGGCGACAGGGACCAGGCTATGGCTACACCTTC. This sequence encodes CASSLSSGRQGPGYGYTF.

The chain joins TRBV11-3 to TRBJ2-3; TRBD1 is a possible D gene (6 bases). CDR3 size: 14 residues. V dropped 6 bases and J dropped 2 bases, with 12 bases sitting between them. CDR1 and CDR2 from the germline V gene are SGHNT and YENEEA. The CDR3 nucleotides are TGTGCCAGCAGTTGGGCAGGGGCCACAGATACGCAGTATTTT. Its translation: CASSWAGATDTQYF.

This clonotype appeared a few times. The chain is built from TRBV24-1 and TRBJ2-3; D is perhaps TRBD1 (5 bases). CDR3 length: 14 amino acids. Germline values: CDR1 KGHDR, CDR2 SFDVKD. The V end was cut by 0 bases, the J end by 5 bases, with 8 bases between. CDR3: CATSDLSQGDTQYF. CDR3 nucleotide sequence: TGTGCCACCAGTGATTTGAGCCAGGGAGATACGCAGTATTTT.

This clonotype was recorded many times. V usage is TRBV5-4 and J usage is TRBJ2-3; 7 bases agree with TRBD1. From germline, CDR1 is SGHNT and CDR2 YYREEE (reference sequence). After removal of 5 bases from V and 1 base from J, the junction contained 4 bases not matched to a gene. This CDR3 has 14 residues. The CDR3 here is CASRRQGGTDTQYF. For the CDR3, the DNA is TGTGCCAGCAGAAGACAGGGCGGCACAGATACGCAGTATTTT.

CDR3 protein: CASSPGLRPPGELFF. In DNA form, the CDR3 reads TGCGCCAGCAGCCCCGGACTACGGCCTCCCGGGGAGCTGTTTTTT. The chain carries TRBV5-1 and TRBJ2-2, with D perhaps matching TRBD2 (6 bases). CDR1 and CDR2 (germline): SGHRS, YFSETQ. The CDR3 spans 15 residues. Trimming removed 4 bases at V and 6 bases at J, with 16 bases between.